This note documents a single T cell receptor (beta chain) sequence. Its target is not known. V dropped 4 bases and J dropped 1; count of bases not matched to a gene: 3. Germline lookup yields CDR1 SGHDN and CDR2 FVKESK. CDR3 length equals 15 residues. TCRdb's table, derived via immunoSEQ multiplex PCR, lists solely in-frame clones and lacks some. The sample records tens of thousands of clones, roughly 70% being singletons. This specimen comes from a study of PD-1 blockade in classical Hodgkin lymphoma. Turning to the study itself: Nivolumab was administered to patients intravenously at 3 mg/kg every 2 weeks.

Findings and caveats of the study: Baseline diversity was lower in partial responders and progressors than complete responders. By cycle point C4D1, TCR diversity had risen significantly in CD4+ cells (but not CD8+ cells). Reported baseline diversity: healthy donors highest, relapsed/refractory patients lowest.

Every one of the patients relapsed after autologous stem cell transplantation (brentuximab vedotin exposure was variable). The source was peripheral blood mononuclear cells (PBMCs), collected at baseline. The chain has TRBV14 and TRBJ1-2; 10 nucleotides line up with TRBD1. The clonotype originates from a human donor with classical Hodgkin lymphoma. CDR3 residues: CASSRTGGNNYGYTF. CDR3 coding DNA: TGTGCCAGCAGCCGGACAGGGGGAAATAACTATGGCTACACCTTC.